This T cell receptor beta chain came from a study of blood T cell repertoires in COVID-19. In the study overall: The United States, Italy and Spain were the sources of the acute and convalescent COVID-19 samples. Nucleic acid was either cDNA or gDNA, and it came from T cells, B-cell-depleted T cells, or PBMCs.

Original processing notes: How many nucleated cells were present was estimated from reference gene primer amplification. The method was immunoSEQ multiplex PCR; TCRdb's version includes in-frame clones alone and lacks a portion of them. The D gene and trimming were derived from the DNA, and the V and J assignments and clone size from that table. The data show under 150,000 clones, approximately 84% seen once. Sequenced sample: peripheral blood. The sequence came from a human donor in a cohort sampled during active COVID-19.

The CDR3 sequence: CASSGLRQGKYLYGYTF. For the CDR3, the DNA is TGTGCCAGCAGCGGACTCAGACAGGGGAAGTACCTCTATGGCTACACCTTC. This chain links TRBV9 with TRBJ1-2, with 8 positions matching TRBD1. CDR3 length equals 17 residues. Germline V gives CDR1 SGDLS, CDR2 YYNGEE. J lost 4 bases, V lost 3 bases, and 14 bases had no gene match.